The 15 T cell receptor beta chains listed next were all sequenced from one sample in a study of T cells in Graves' hyperthyroidism and ophthalmopathy. Amplified TCR beta CDR3 regions came from RNA transcripts. HTBI primers were used for first-round RT-PCR of the TCR CDR3. Via MiXCR, TCRdb re-called the multiplex PCR reads, giving one row per CDR3 protein. Of 250,000 to 350,000 distinct CDR3 sequences in the sample, roughly 22% were seen once. Sequenced: blood. The receptors come from a man younger than 40 with Graves' ophthalmopathy.

This clonotype was observed at least ten times. V and J are TRBV5-1 and TRBJ2-1, with a weak D call TRBD2 (5 bases). The CDR3 covers 14 residues. Deletions cut 6 bases from V and 4 bases from J, with 14 bases between. Germline V gene sequence: CDR1 SGHRS, CDR2 YFSETQ. The CDR3 sequence: CASKEVEGYNEQFF. The CDR3 nucleotides are TGCGCCAGCAAGGAGGTTGAAGGGTACAATGAGCAGTTCTTC.

This clonotype was counted many times. This chain joins TRBV14 and TRBJ2-3; D unclear. Trimming left V 4 bases short and J 2 bases short, with 4 bases between. Germline-derived CDR1 and CDR2 are SGHDN and FVKESK. There are 12 residues in the CDR3. CDR3 sequence: CASSPHTDTQYF. CDR3 in DNA: TGTGCCAGCAGCCCCCACACAGATACGCAGTATTTT.

The chain is built from TRBV30 and TRBJ1-1; TRBD1 matches at 7 bases. Germline V lookup: CDR1 GTSNPN, CDR2 SVGIG (reference sequence). There are 13 residues in the CDR3. Trimming took 5 bases from V and 1 from J; bases not matched to a gene: 4. CDR3 nucleotides: TGTGCCTGGGAAGGACAGGCGAACACTGAAGCTTTCTTT. It codes for CAWEGQANTEAFF.

This clonotype was detected a few times. CDR3 loop: CASSQQGAGVGRSTEAFF. Written as DNA, the CDR3 is TGTGCCAGCAGCCAACAGGGGGCAGGGGTCGGCAGGAGCACTGAAGCTTTCTTT. The chain couples TRBV12-3 or TRBV12-4 to TRBJ1-1; TRBD1 matches at 9 bases. V lost 6 bases, J lost 4 bases, and 18 bases stayed unmatched. This CDR3 contains 18 residues.

With regard to this clonotype: No DNA is shown, since the ends of the CDR3 on it are uncertain; the CDR3 is the one TCRdb lists. The chain is built from TRBV5-5 and TRBJ2-7; the DNA was not used to check the table's D call, TRBD2. In germline, CDR1 is SGHKS, CDR2 YYEKEE (reference sequence). The CDR3 is made up of 21 amino acids, end residues included. CDR3 sequence: CASSFYICSVLPTSGTDEQYF.

Many counts were recorded for this clonotype. The rearrangement links TRBV28 to TRBJ2-3, with 12 bases aligning to TRBD2. The trim removed 4 bases at V and 3 bases at J, leaving 2 bases unmatched. The CDR3 sequence is 15 residues long. Germline V CDR1 and CDR2: MDHEN, SYDVKM. The CDR3 loop is CASSYTSGGTDTQYF. The CDR3 nucleotides read TGTGCCAGCAGTTATACTAGCGGGGGGACAGATACGCAGTATTTT.

Concerning this clonotype: Germline is not matched at one junction end, which may reflect a read error. This chain uses TRBV18 with TRBJ1-1, with no clear D. The germline gives CDR1 KGHSH, CDR2 LQKENI. The CDR3 loop spans 14 amino acids. The chain's CDR3 is CANSPSSRNTEAFF. Written as DNA, the CDR3 is TGTGCCAACTCACCAAGCAGCAGAAACACTGAAGCTTTCTTT.

This clonotype was counted many times. The chain recombines TRBV30 with TRBJ2-7; 7 bases map to TRBD1. The germline CDR1 and CDR2 sequences are GTSNPN and SVGIG (reference sequence). Trimming cost V 5 bases and J 7 bases; bases outside gene matches: 14. The CDR3 loop spans 14 amino acids. The CDR3 bases are TGTGCCTGGGTCCGAGAGAGGGGGCTGGGAGAGCAGTACTTC. Residues: CAWVRERGLGEQYF. Together with reference TRBV30 and TRBJ2-7, the CDR3 gives the full variable domain: SQTIHQWPATLVQPVGSPLSLECTVEGTSNPNLYWYRQAAGRGLQLLFYSVGIGQISSEVPQNLSASRPQDRQFILSSKKLLLSDSGFYLCAWVRERGLGEQYFGPGTRLTVT.

This clonotype was found a few times. V usage is TRBV6-1 and J usage is TRBJ2-2, with 9 bases lining up with TRBD2. Trimming removed 6 bases from V and 7 bases from J; junction bases left unmatched: 6. From germline, CDR1 is MNHNS and CDR2 SASEGT. The CDR3 has 14 amino acids. CDR3 nucleotides: TGTGCCAGCAGGAGGACTAGCGAGATCGGGGAGCTGTTTTTT. Its protein product is CASRRTSEIGELFF.

As to this clonotype: A much larger clone differs from this one at a single base, so this may be a read error. In this CDR3 the conserved last residue, phenylalanine or tryptophan, is missing, so a read error is likely. The V call is TRBV27, the J call TRBJ2-2; 10 bases agree with TRBD2. The CDR3 totals 17 residues. The ends lost 3 bases at V and 6 bases at J; junction bases unmatched: 10. Germline V gene sequence: CDR1 MNHEY, CDR2 SMNVEV (reference sequence). In DNA form, the CDR3 reads TGTGCCAGCAGTTTGCTTTTAGCGGGAGGACGCGCCGGGGAGCTGTTTTCT. It encodes CASSLLLAGGRAGELFS.

This clonotype was observed at least ten times. The V gene is TRBV18, the J gene TRBJ2-7, with D uncertain. Looked up from germline, CDR1 is KGHSH and CDR2 is LQKENI. The CDR3 has 14 amino acids. Trimming shortened V by 6 bases and J by 6 bases, and 18 bases separated the two germline ends. CDR3 nucleotides: TGTGCCAGCTCCCTTGCCAACAGCGTGATCGAGCAGTACTTC. Its translation is CASSLANSVIEQYF.

This chain joins TRBV20-1 and TRBJ1-4, with 7 bases identical to TRBD1. Germline trimming cut 6 bases from V and 10 bases from J; bases unmatched to any gene: 11. The CDR3 has 13 residues. Germline V gene sequence: CDR1 DFQATT, CDR2 SNEGSKA (reference sequence). CDR3 nucleotide sequence: TGCAGTGCCAATACAGGGGAAAGGACAAAACTGTTTTTT. Amino acid sequence: CSANTGERTKLFF.

The table lists this clonotype with many counts. V gene TRBV20-1 combines with J gene TRBJ2-7, with D possibly TRBD2 on 7 matching bases. The V gene lost 5 bases and the J gene lost 2 bases, with 16 bases spanning the gap. The CDR3 runs 14 residues. The germline V gene has CDR1 DFQATT and CDR2 SNEGSKA (reference sequence). CDR3 sequence reads: CSASRSGTTYEQYF. The DNA for the CDR3 is TGCAGTGCTTCCCGGAGCGGGACAACCTACGAGCAGTACTTC.

The chain joins TRBV12-5 to TRBJ2-3; 11 positions match TRBD1. The CDR3 contains 15 residues. The V and J ends lost 6 bases and 3 bases, in that order; junction bases with no gene match: 5. Germline CDR1 LGHNT, CDR2 FRNRAP. This CDR3 is CASGPGQGATDTQYF. The CDR3 DNA follows: TGTGCTAGTGGCCCAGGACAGGGGGCTACAGATACGCAGTATTTT.

A few counts support this clonotype. The chain links TRBV7-3 to TRBJ2-3; the match to TRBD2 covers 8 bases. J lost 2 bases, V lost 3 bases, and 4 bases had no gene match. The CDR3 sequence is 15 residues long. Germline loops: CDR1 SGHTA, CDR2 FQGTGA. The DNA for the CDR3 is TGTGCCAGCAGCTTTACTAGCGGAGTCACAGATACGCAGTATTTT. It specifies CASSFTSGVTDTQYF.